The 7 T cell receptor beta chains below all came from one sample that was sequenced in a study of OX40 agonist ivuxolimab in advanced cancers. The repertoire was sequenced with immunoSEQ multiplex PCR; TCRdb's copy has only in-frame clones and lacks some. The data show some 46,000 clones, around nine tenths seen once. The sample here was CD4+ or CD8+ T cells sorted from blood, taken in a trial of the OX40 agonist ivuxolimab. The origin of the receptors is an adult with an advanced solid tumor such as melanoma, head and neck, liver or kidney cancer.

V gene TRBV19 combines with J gene TRBJ2-1; D unclear. CDR3 length: 13 residues. The V and J ends lost 5 bases and 3 bases respectively, with 8 bases between them. CDR1 and CDR2 (germline): LNHDA, SQIVND (reference sequence). This chain's CDR3 is CASSRRNYNEQFF. The CDR3 nucleotides are TGTGCCAGTAGTCGAAGAAACTACAATGAGCAGTTCTTC.

The CDR3 nucleotides read TGTGCCAGCACCCAACGCTCTGGCGTGGGGGAGCTGTTTTTT. It is translated as CASTQRSGVGELFF. The V call is TRBV27, the J call TRBJ2-2, with D unresolved. This CDR3 contains 14 residues. Germline V lookup: CDR1 MNHEY, CDR2 SMNVEV (reference sequence). Trimming removed 7 bases from V and 8 bases from J, with 17 bases in between.

This clone has only a few counts. The chain carries TRBV25-1 and TRBJ1-1, with a tentative D call TRBD1 (6 bases). CDR1 is MGHDK, CDR2 SYGVNS, per germline. There are 16 residues in the CDR3. V lost 3 bases, J lost 0 bases, and 14 bases lay in between. CDR3 DNA: TGTGCCAGCAGTGATAGGGGGTCGTTAATGAACACTGAAGCTTTCTTT. Protein sequence: CASSDRGSLMNTEAFF.

The V and J genes are TRBV18 and TRBJ2-1, with TRBD1 matching over 9 bases. V dropped 2 bases and J dropped 8; count of bases not matched to a gene: 7. Germline lookup yields CDR1 KGHSH and CDR2 LQKENI. The CDR3 has 15 residues. CDR3 residues: CASSPRTGENHEQFF. Here the CDR3 DNA reads TGTGCCAGCTCACCAAGGACAGGGGAAAATCATGAGCAGTTCTTC. Based on the CDR3 plus reference TRBV18 and TRBJ2-1, the full variable domain is NAGVMQNPRHLVRRRGQEARLRCSPMKGHSHVYWYRQLPEEGLKFMVYLQKENIIDESGMPKERFSAEFPKEGPSILRIQQVVRGDSAAYFCASSPRTGENHEQFFGPGTRLTVL.

CDR3 sequence (DNA): TGTGCCAGCAGCTTGCCCTCAGGGAGAACTGAAGCTTTCTTT. As protein: CASSLPSGRTEAFF. V usage is TRBV5-6 and J usage is TRBJ1-1, with D perhaps matching TRBD1 (5 bases). CDR1 and CDR2 (germline): SGHDT, YYEEEE. Trimming removed 1 base from V and 5 bases from J, with 12 bases in between. CDR3 length equals 14 residues.

This clone was seen only a few times. The rearrangement links TRBV10-1 to TRBJ1-2; 7 nucleotides align to TRBD1. The germline gives CDR1 WNHNN, CDR2 SYGVQD (reference sequence). The CDR3 sequence is 13 residues long. Trimming took 5 bases from V and 4 from J; bases not matched to a gene: 4. CDR3 DNA: TGCGCCAGCAGTCCGGACAGGATCTATGGCTACACCTTC. Amino acids: CASSPDRIYGYTF.

The genes are TRBV5-6 and TRBJ2-2; D gene uncertain. The V end was cut by 2 bases, the J end by 0 bases, with 8 bases between. CDR3 size: 15 residues. Looked up from germline, CDR1 is SGHDT and CDR2 is YYEEEE. The chain's CDR3 is CASSFKTTNTGELFF. DNA for the CDR3: TGTGCCAGCAGCTTCAAGACGACGAACACCGGGGAGCTGTTTTTT.